Below, 22 T cell receptor beta chains from the same sample are listed, as sequenced in a study of Ad26.COV2.S vaccination and SARS-CoV-2 variants. Treatment defined: 19 received Ad26.COV2.S at low or high dose, single or two shots; 5 received placebo; per-sample allocation not given. The samples were gathered on day 63 after the first injection of vaccine or placebo. Assay used: immunoSEQ multiplex PCR; TCRdb lists only in-frame clones, some missing. Among some 250,000 clones listed, 88% were seen once. The sequenced sample was peripheral blood, obtained in a trial of Ad26.COV2.S vaccine versus placebo. These receptors came from a person aged 18 to 65 who received the Ad26.COV2.S COVID-19 vaccine or a placebo.

The sample holds one count of this clone. The rearrangement uses TRBV28 and TRBJ1-4, with D perhaps matching TRBD1 (6 bases). The germline V and J ends were trimmed by 8 bases and 3 bases, with 13 bases remaining between them. The germline gives CDR1 MDHEN, CDR2 SYDVKM. This CDR3 spans 14 amino acids. In DNA, the CDR3 is TGTGCCAGCCACCCCGGGGGCTCTAATGAAAAACTGTTTTTT. Translating it yields CASHPGGSNEKLFF.

V gene TRBV6-6 combines with J gene TRBJ2-3; 11 nucleotides line up with TRBD2. Germline CDR1 is MNHNY and CDR2 is SVGAGI (reference sequence). This CDR3 region has 16 residues. V lost 7 bases, J lost 4 bases, and 10 bases stayed unmatched. The DNA of the CDR3 is TGTGCCAGCACCGTAGCGGGAGGGTTCCGGCCAGATACGCAGTATTTT. Translated, it gives CASTVAGGFRPDTQYF.

About this clone: The identical CDR3 is also encoded by other nucleotide sequences in the sample. V gene TRBV7-3 combines with J gene TRBJ2-1; D is possibly TRBD2 (5 bases). Germline V gene sequence: CDR1 SGHTA, CDR2 FQGTGA. This CDR3 is built from 15 residues. V was trimmed by 2 bases and J by 1 base, leaving 9 bases between them. CDR3 sequence: CASSLGLASYNEQFF. The CDR3 bases are TGTGCCAGCAGCTTAGGTTTAGCGTCCTACAATGAGCAGTTCTTC. The whole variable domain, filled in from reference TRBV7-3 and TRBJ2-1, reads GAGVSQTPSNKVTEKGKYVELRCDPISGHTALYWYRQSLGQGPEFLIYFQGTGAADDSGLPNDRFFAVRPEGSVSTLKIQRTERGDSAVYLCASSLGLASYNEQFFGPGTRLTVL.

This chain uses TRBV25-1 with TRBJ2-1; weak D call: TRBD2 (5 bases). CDR3 size: 15 residues. Deletions cut 4 bases from V and 7 bases from J, with 17 bases between. The germline CDR1 and CDR2 sequences are MGHDK and SYGVNS. This CDR3 reads CASSAERTKVNEQFF. The CDR3 nucleotides read TGTGCCAGCAGTGCCGAGCGGACGAAAGTGAATGAGCAGTTCTTC.

The chain is built from TRBV10-2 and TRBJ2-7; D might be TRBD1 or TRBD2, each matching 6 bases. The CDR3 sequence is 16 residues long. Germline values: CDR1 WSHSY, CDR2 SAAADI. V was clipped by 2 bases and J by 4 bases, with 18 bases between them. The CDR3 DNA is TGCGCCAGCAGTGAGCCACGGAGGGGGACACTTTACGAGCAGTACTTC. Translated, it gives CASSEPRRGTLYEQYF.

The chain joins TRBV25-1 to TRBJ2-7; D is tentatively TRBD1 or TRBD2 (5 bases each). In germline, CDR1 is MGHDK, CDR2 SYGVNS. CDR3 size: 16 residues. Trimming stripped 5 bases from V and 0 bases from J, with 17 bases between. DNA of the CDR3: TGTGCCAGCAGTCCGTCACTGGGACGGAGCTCCTACGAGCAGTACTTC. Translation: CASSPSLGRSSYEQYF.

For the CDR3, the DNA is TGTGCCAGCAGTTCCCCTGGTGGTCGCGAGCAGTACTTC. It codes for CASSSPGGREQYF. This chain joins TRBV6-5 and TRBJ2-7, with no clear D. V was pared by 4 bases and J by 6 bases, with 13 bases between. Germline CDR1 and CDR2: MNHEY and SVGAGI. The CDR3 extends over 13 amino acids.

V gene TRBV5-6 combines with J gene TRBJ1-2, with a weak D call TRBD1 (6 bases). The length of the CDR3 is 19 residues. Per the germline V gene, CDR1 is SGHDT and CDR2 is YYEEEE. Trimming cost V 4 bases and J 0 bases, with 25 bases left between them. CDR3 sequence reads: CASSTSRQVGGKTNYGYTF. The CDR3 nucleotides are TGTGCCAGCAGCACCAGTAGACAGGTGGGTGGTAAAACTAACTATGGCTACACCTTC.

This clone came up a few times. The chain couples TRBV9 to TRBJ2-1; D is unresolved. The germline V gene encodes CDR1 SGDLS and CDR2 YYNGEE. V was trimmed by 2 bases and J by 0 bases, leaving 6 bases between them. The CDR3 extends over 14 amino acids. CDR3 protein: CASSVADSYNEQFF. The CDR3 DNA reads as TGTGCCAGCAGCGTGGCGGACTCCTACAATGAGCAGTTCTTC.

The rearrangement uses TRBV14 and TRBJ2-7; 8 bases are a match to TRBD2. The CDR3 sequence is 16 residues long. The V gene end was trimmed by 3 bases and the J gene end by 4 bases; junction bases not matched to a gene: 11. Per the germline V gene, CDR1 is SGHDN and CDR2 is FVKESK. CDR3 loop: CASSQGSKREKYEQYF. CDR3 nucleotide sequence: TGTGCCAGCAGCCAGGGGTCAAAGCGGGAGAAGTACGAGCAGTACTTC. Variable domain in full (rest from reference TRBV14 and TRBJ2-7): EAGVTQFPSHSVIEKGQTVTLRCDPISGHDNLYWYRRVMGKEIKFLLHFVKESKQDESGMPNNRFLAERTGGTYSTLKVQPAELEDSGVYFCASSQGSKREKYEQYFGPGTRLTVT.

V and J are TRBV2 and TRBJ2-5, with 8 bases that match TRBD2. The CDR3 is made up of 15 amino acids. Germline V lookup: CDR1 SNHLY, CDR2 FYNNEI. Unmatched junction bases numbered 10, after V lost 5 bases and J lost 5 bases. The CDR3 loop reads CASSPFGGAGETQYF. The CDR3 bases are TGTGCCAGCAGTCCCTTCGGGGGGGCCGGGGAGACCCAGTACTTC.

This chain uses TRBV4-3 with TRBJ2-7; D gene unclear. The germline CDR1 and CDR2 sequences are LGHNA and YSLEER. Trimming cost V 0 bases and J 1 base, with 16 bases left between them. CDR3 length: 17 residues. The CDR3 reads CASSQDRRSTYSYEQYF. The DNA for the CDR3 is TGCGCCAGCAGCCAAGATCGCCGATCGACATATTCCTACGAGCAGTACTTC.

The V call is TRBV7-9, the J call TRBJ2-3, with 7 bases identical to TRBD2. V shed 8 bases and J 0 bases; nucleotides not matched to a gene: 11. Germline CDR1 and CDR2: SEHNR and FQNEAQ (reference sequence). The CDR3 sequence is 16 residues long. Here the CDR3 reads CASLDASGVSTDTQYF. Written as DNA, the CDR3 is TGTGCCAGCCTGGATGCGAGCGGGGTGAGCACAGATACGCAGTATTTT.

This clone was observed a few times. The V gene is TRBV10-3, the J gene TRBJ2-7; D possibly matches TRBD1 or TRBD2 (6 bases each). This CDR3 has 14 residues. The germline V gene encodes CDR1 ENHRY and CDR2 SYGVKD. V was cut by 10 bases and J by 4 bases, with 20 bases left in between. This CDR3 reads CATGELGGSYEQYF. Here the CDR3 DNA reads TGTGCCACCGGCGAGCTCGGGGGCTCTTACGAGCAGTACTTC.

The J gene is TRBJ1-6, the V gene TRBV7-6; no reliable D call. The length of the CDR3 is 13 residues. Germline loops: CDR1 SGHVS, CDR2 FNYEAQ. V gave up 7 bases and J gave up 6 bases, with 10 bases separating them. The CDR3: CASMGGGNSPLHF. CDR3 nucleotides: TGTGCCAGCATGGGCGGAGGTAATTCACCCCTCCACTTT.

The chain's CDR3 is CASGQERGGITDTQYF. The CDR3 bases are TGTGCCAGCGGACAAGAGCGGGGGGGCATCACAGATACGCAGTATTTT. The chain joins TRBV19 to TRBJ2-3; 10 nucleotides match TRBD2. V was pared by 9 bases and J by 2 bases, with 11 bases of the junction left unmatched. The germline CDR1 and CDR2 sequences are LNHDA and SQIVND (reference sequence). This CDR3 comprises 16 residues. Using reference TRBV19 and TRBJ2-3 for the parts outside the CDR3, the full variable domain is DGGITQSPKYLFRKEGQNVTLSCEQNLNHDAMYWYRQDPGQGLRLIYYSQIVNDFQKGDIAEGYSVSREKKESFPLTVTSAQKNPTAFYLCASGQERGGITDTQYFGPGTRLTVL.

The J gene is TRBJ1-2, the V gene TRBV6-2 or TRBV6-3; no definite D call. Germline assignment: CDR1 MNHEY and CDR2 SVGEGT. V dropped 5 bases and J dropped 2 bases, with 12 bases sitting between them. This CDR3 comprises 14 residues. This CDR3 reads CASSLTRGNYGYTF. The CDR3 DNA reads TGTGCCAGCAGTCTCACCCGGGGAAACTATGGCTACACCTTC.

This chain links TRBV7-8 with TRBJ2-1; TRBD1 is a possible D gene (6 bases). This CDR3 is built from 15 residues. Germline CDR1 is SGHVS and CDR2 is FQNEAQ. Trimming pared 4 bases from V and 0 bases from J, leaving 10 bases between. CDR3 protein: CASSSGQSSYNEQFF. The CDR3 bases are TGTGCCAGCAGCTCTGGACAGAGCTCCTACAATGAGCAGTTCTTC.

V and J are TRBV6-5 and TRBJ2-7; possible D gene TRBD2, 5 bases. The CDR3 is 15 amino acids. Trimming removed 4 bases at V and 0 bases at J, with 13 bases between. The V gene's germline CDR1 is MNHEY and CDR2 SVGAGI. CDR3 loop: CASSSRFGSSYEQYF. The CDR3 coding sequence is TGTGCCAGCAGTTCCAGGTTTGGGAGCTCCTACGAGCAGTACTTC.

The V call is TRBV14, the J call TRBJ1-2; D is uncertain. The germline gives CDR1 SGHDN, CDR2 FVKESK. The CDR3 is made up of 15 amino acids. V gave up 4 bases and J gave up 0 bases, with 12 bases separating them. The CDR3: CASSPYTGSNYGYTF. Here the CDR3 DNA reads TGTGCCAGCAGCCCATACACGGGGTCTAACTATGGCTACACCTTC.

The rearrangement joins TRBV29-1 to TRBJ1-1; no clear D. The V gene's germline CDR1 is SQVTM and CDR2 ANQGSEA. This CDR3 region has 14 residues. V was trimmed by 0 bases and J by 1 base, leaving 9 bases between them. The CDR3, as DNA: TGCAGCGTTGAAGATCGGGCAGGGAACACTGAAGCTTTCTTT. This gives the protein CSVEDRAGNTEAFF. Using reference TRBV29-1 and TRBJ1-1 for the parts outside the CDR3, the full variable domain is SAVISQKPSRDICQRGTSLTIQCQVDSQVTMMFWYRQQPGQSLTLIATANQGSEATYESGFVIDKFPISRPNLTFSTLTVSNMSPEDSSIYLCSVEDRAGNTEAFFGQGTRLTVV.

This chain uses TRBV30 with TRBJ2-5; perhaps TRBD1 as D (6 bases). This CDR3 has 14 amino acids. The V and J ends lost 0 bases and 7 bases respectively, with 15 bases between them. Germline values: CDR1 GTSNPN, CDR2 SVGIG (reference sequence). The CDR3 reads CAWSVNNFRGTQYF. For the CDR3, the DNA is TGTGCCTGGAGTGTGAACAACTTCAGGGGGACCCAGTACTTC.